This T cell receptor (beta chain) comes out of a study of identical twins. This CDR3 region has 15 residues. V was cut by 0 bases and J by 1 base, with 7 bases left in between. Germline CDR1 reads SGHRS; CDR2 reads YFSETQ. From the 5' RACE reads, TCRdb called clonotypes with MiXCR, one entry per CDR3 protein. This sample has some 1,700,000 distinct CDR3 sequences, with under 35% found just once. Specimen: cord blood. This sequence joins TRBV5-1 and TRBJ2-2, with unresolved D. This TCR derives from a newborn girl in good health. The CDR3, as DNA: TGCGCCAGCAGCTTGGTCGAAGGGAACACCGGGGAGCTGTTTTTT. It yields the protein CASSLVEGNTGELFF.